The source of this TCR beta chain is a study of T cells in tumors after PD-1 blockade. Across the study: Each patient got pembrolizumab 200 mg every 3 weeks or cemiplimab 350 mg every 2 weeks.

Sequencing used immunoSEQ multiplex PCR; TCRdb keeps in-frame clones, though not all of them. The sample records about 9,200 clones, roughly 69% being singletons. V lost 6 bases, J lost 5 bases, and 17 bases lay in between. CDR3 size: 15 residues. Germline CDR1 SGHRS, CDR2 YFSETQ. The V call is TRBV5-1, the J call TRBJ1-4; weak D call: TRBD1 (6 bases). This TCR was recovered from a human donor with basal cell carcinoma. The starting material was tumor tissue, obtained after anti-PD-1 treatment. The chain's CDR3 is CASKRSSDRNEKLFF. As DNA, the CDR3 is TGCGCCAGCAAGCGCTCCTCGGACAGAAATGAAAAACTGTTTTTT.